In its sample, the clone carrying this T cell receptor (beta chain) was seen many times. Its target is unknown. Trimming took off 6 bases at V and 0 bases at J, with 33 bases between the two ends. CDR1 is DFQATT, CDR2 SNEGSKA, per germline (reference sequence). This CDR3 comprises 20 residues. Amplification of TCR beta CDR3 regions was performed using RNA transcripts as template. The study used the HTBI primer set for a first-round RT-PCR of the TCR CDR3. TCRdb ran MiXCR on the multiplex PCR reads and lists one entry per CDR3 protein. The sample records hundreds of thousands of distinct CDR3 sequences, over 15% being singletons. The data were taken from a study of T cells in Graves' hyperthyroidism and ophthalmopathy. About the study: Blood from the periphery was taken at initial diagnosis, before any treatment.

Findings and limits, study-wide: Blood held most thyroid clonotypes expanded above 0.001 frequency. Model output signaled ophthalmopathy a median 6.5 months ahead of onset.

Sequencing was carried out using blood. The clonotype comes from a woman in her late teens or twenties with Graves' hyperthyroidism. V usage is TRBV20-1 and J usage is TRBJ2-7, with D hard to call. Here the CDR3 DNA reads TGCAGTGCAGCCGCCGGGTCCAAGGTCCCTAGTGTGTCGTCCTCCTACGAGCAGTACTTC. Translated, it gives CSAAAGSKVPSVSSSYEQYF.